This is a list of T cell receptor beta chains from one sample in a study of blood T cell repertoires in COVID-19. The protocol was immunoSEQ multiplex PCR, while the TCRdb copy is restricted to in-frame clones and leaves out a portion. The data contain about 200,000 clones, 65% to 90% of them singletons. Sequencing input: peripheral blood. These receptors originate from a woman aged 70-85 years with COVID-19, enrolled during active disease. Both conserved end residues are part of each CDR3. The order of the fields is J gene, V gene, CDR3 protein.

TRBJ1-2	TRBV19	CASSSGTYGYGYTF
TRBJ2-3	TRBV7-2	CASSPQRGGSTDTQYF
TRBJ2-2	TRBV7-2	CASSIRRGADTGELFF
TRBJ1-1	TRBV7-3	CASSSVQGLTEAFF
TRBJ1-2	TRBV29-1	CSVEVKGYGYTF
TRBJ2-3	TRBV4-1	CASSQEGGARTDTQYF
TRBJ1-3	TRBV14	CASSQPSHSGNTIYF
TRBJ1-1	TRBV27	CASSRGTEAFF
TRBJ1-2	TRBV5-1	CASSLEGGSGYTF
TRBJ1-1	TRBV23-1	CASSQSRWERGPNTEAFF
TRBJ1-5	TRBV6-2/TRBV6-3	CASSYLGQIQPQHF
TRBJ1-4	TRBV2	CASSQTGVPNEKLFF
TRBJ2-1	TRBV5-1	CASSSGESYNEQFF
TRBJ1-2	TRBV19	CASSISRTAPYGYTF
TRBJ2-1	TRBV6-1	CASSEMGLAASSYNEQFF
TRBJ2-2	TRBV6-5	CASRTGTSNTGELFF
TRBJ2-1	TRBV9	CASSPPRSGGYNEQFF
TRBJ2-3	TRBV3-1/TRBV3-2	CASSQDFSGGPSDTQYF
TRBJ2-7	TRBV30	CAWGKKGLDIRGQYF
TRBJ1-2	TRBV4-1	CASSQGEMGGHYGYTF
TRBJ2-7	TRBV5-1	CASSLFSSGVRYEQYF
TRBJ2-5	TRBV4-2	CASSRQQGAFETQYF
TRBJ2-1	TRBV20-1	CSASRTLLAESSYNEQFF
TRBJ1-1	TRBV11-3	CASSFKQGRSEAFF
TRBJ1-3	TRBV4-3	CASSQVGVSGNTIYF
TRBJ1-1	TRBV5-1	CASSLVEGKNTEAFF
TRBJ1-3	TRBV7-9	CASSVRGPSGNTIYF
TRBJ1-2	TRBV12-3/TRBV12-4	CASRTGVDYGYTF
TRBJ2-1	TRBV2	CASRTGFGTSAAGGYNEQFF
TRBJ2-3	TRBV2	CASSSGASGSWDTQYF